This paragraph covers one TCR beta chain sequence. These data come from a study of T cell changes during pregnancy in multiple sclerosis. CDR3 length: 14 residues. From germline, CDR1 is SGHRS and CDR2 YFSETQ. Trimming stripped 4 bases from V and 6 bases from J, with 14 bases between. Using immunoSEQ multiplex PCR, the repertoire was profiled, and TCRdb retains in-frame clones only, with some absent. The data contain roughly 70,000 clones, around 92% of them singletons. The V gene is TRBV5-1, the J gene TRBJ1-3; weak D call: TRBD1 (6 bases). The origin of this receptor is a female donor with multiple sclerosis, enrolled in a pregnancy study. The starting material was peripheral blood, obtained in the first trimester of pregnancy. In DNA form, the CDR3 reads TGCGCCAGCAGCCGGACAGATTCCAAAAACACCATATATTTT. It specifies CASSRTDSKNTIYF. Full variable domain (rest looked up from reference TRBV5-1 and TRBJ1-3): KAGVTQTPRYLIKTRGQQVTLSCSPISGHRSVSWYQQTPGQGLQFLFEYFSETQRNKGNFPGRFSGRQFSNSRSEMNVSTLELGDSALYLCASSRTDSKNTIYFGEGSWLTVV.